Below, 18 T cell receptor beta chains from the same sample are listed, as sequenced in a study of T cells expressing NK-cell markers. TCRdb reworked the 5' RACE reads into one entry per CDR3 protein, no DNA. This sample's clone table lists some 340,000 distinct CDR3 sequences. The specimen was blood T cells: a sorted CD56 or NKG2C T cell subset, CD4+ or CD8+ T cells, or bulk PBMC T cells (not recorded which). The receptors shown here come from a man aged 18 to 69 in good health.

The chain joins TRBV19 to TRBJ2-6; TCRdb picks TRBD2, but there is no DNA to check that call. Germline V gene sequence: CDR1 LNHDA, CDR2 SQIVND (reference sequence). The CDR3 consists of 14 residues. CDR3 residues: CASSRTTGANVQTF.

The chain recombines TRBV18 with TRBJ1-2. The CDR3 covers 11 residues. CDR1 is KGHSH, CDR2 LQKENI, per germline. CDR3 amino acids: CASSPEAGYTF.

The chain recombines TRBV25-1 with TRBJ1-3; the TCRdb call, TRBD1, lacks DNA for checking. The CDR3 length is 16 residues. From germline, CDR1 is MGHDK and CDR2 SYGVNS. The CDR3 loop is CASSELTGAMRNTIYF.

CDR3 sequence: CASSEGAVNTEAFF. This chain links TRBV9 with TRBJ1-1; TCRdb calls TRBD1, which cannot be checked without DNA. The CDR3 length is 14 residues. Germline lookup yields CDR1 SGDLS and CDR2 YYNGEE.

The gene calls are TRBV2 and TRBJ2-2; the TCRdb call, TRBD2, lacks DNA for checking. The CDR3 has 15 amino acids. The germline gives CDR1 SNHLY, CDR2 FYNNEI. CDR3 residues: CASSEIAGAVGELFF.

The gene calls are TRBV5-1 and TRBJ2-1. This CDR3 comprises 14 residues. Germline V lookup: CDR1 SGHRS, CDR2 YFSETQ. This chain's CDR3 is CASSLAPPMGEQFF.

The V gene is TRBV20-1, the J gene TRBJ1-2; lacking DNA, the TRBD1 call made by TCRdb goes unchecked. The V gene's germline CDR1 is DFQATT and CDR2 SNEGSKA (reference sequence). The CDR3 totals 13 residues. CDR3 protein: CSALISDRAGYTF.

The CDR3 loop reads CASSFVAPRDTEAFF. This rearrangement joins TRBV27 to TRBJ1-1; TCRdb reports TRBD1, a call that lacks DNA to check it against. The germline V gene encodes CDR1 MNHEY and CDR2 SMNVEV (reference sequence). This CDR3 contains 15 residues.

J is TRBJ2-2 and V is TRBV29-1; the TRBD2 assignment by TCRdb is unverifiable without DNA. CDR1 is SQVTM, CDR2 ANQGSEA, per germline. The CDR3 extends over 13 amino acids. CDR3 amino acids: CSVARGAGGELFF.

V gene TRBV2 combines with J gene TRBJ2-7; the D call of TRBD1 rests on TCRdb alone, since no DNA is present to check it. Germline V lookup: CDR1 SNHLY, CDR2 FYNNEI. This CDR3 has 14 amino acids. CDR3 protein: CASVKGQGLNEQYF. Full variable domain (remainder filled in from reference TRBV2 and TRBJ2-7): EPEVTQTPSHQVTQMGQEVILRCVPISNHLYFYWYRQILGQKVEFLVSFYNNEISEKSEIFDDQFSVERPDGSNFTLKIRSTKLEDSAMYFCASVKGQGLNEQYFGPGTRLTVT.

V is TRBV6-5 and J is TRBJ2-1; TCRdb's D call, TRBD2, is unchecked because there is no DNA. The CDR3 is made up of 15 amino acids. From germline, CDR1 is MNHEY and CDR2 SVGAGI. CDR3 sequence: CASSYSGLGGEEQFF.

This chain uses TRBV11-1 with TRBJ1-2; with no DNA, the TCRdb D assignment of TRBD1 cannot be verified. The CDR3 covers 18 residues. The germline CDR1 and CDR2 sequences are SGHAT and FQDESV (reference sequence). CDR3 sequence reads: CASSLPLDLATQGYGYTF. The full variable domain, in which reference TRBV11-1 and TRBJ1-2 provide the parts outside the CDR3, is EAEVAQSPRYKITEKSQAVAFWCDPISGHATLYWYRQILGQGPELLVQFQDESVVDDSQLPKDRFSAERLKGVDSTLKIQPAELGDSAMYLCASSLPLDLATQGYGYTFGSGTRLTVV.

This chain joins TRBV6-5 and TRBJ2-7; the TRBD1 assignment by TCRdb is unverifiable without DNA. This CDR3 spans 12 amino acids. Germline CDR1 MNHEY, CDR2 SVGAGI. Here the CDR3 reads CASSPRGQEQYF.

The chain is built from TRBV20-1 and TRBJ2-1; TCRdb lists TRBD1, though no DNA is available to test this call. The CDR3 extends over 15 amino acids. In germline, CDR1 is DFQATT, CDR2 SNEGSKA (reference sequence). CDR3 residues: CSALPPSGPYNEQFF.

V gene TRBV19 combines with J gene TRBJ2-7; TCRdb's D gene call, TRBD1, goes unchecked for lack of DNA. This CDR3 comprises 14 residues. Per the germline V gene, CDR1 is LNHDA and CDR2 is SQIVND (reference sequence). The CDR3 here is CASRGGGTSYEQYF.

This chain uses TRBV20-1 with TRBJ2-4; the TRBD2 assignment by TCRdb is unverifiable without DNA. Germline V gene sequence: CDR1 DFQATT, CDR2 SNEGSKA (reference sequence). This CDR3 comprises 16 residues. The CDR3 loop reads CSAPVTSGGFKNIQYF.

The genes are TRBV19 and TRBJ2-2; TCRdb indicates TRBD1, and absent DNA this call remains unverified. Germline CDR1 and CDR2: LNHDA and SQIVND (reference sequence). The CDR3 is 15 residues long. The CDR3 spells CASSKPGFGTGELFF.

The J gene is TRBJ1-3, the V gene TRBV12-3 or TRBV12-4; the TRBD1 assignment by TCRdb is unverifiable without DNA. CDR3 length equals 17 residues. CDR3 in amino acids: CASSARGHRGSGNTIYF.